The clone carrying this T cell receptor (beta chain) turned up a few times. Its specificity is unknown. This sample is part of a study of beta chain features in type 1 diabetes. A sort by CD45RO/CCR7/CD25/CD127/CD95/CD27 yielded CD4+ naive, central memory, regulatory and stem cell-like memory cells. General study findings and limits: VDJ junctions sequenced from type 1 diabetes patients showed fewer insertions and more deletions. Within each of all four CD4+ subsets, Type 1 diabetes patients had TCRB CDR3s that were moderately but significantly shorter. Naive, central memory and Treg TCRB repertoires seemed to resemble each other more closely in patients than they did in healthy donors. Sequencing used cDNA, and cells with high TCR expression could therefore be over-represented.

CDR3 length: 18 residues. Germline V CDR1 and CDR2: GTSNPN, SVGIG (reference sequence). The ends lost 0 bases at V and 5 bases at J; junction bases unmatched: 12. The isolated RNA, all of it, was reverse transcribed, so expressed TCRB transcripts were what got sequenced. This table comes from immunoSEQ multiplex PCR, and its TCRdb copy is limited to in-frame clones, with some not included. The top ten hold roughly 0.46% of the sample, which has about 170,000 clones, approximately 8% seen once. Material for sequencing was central memory CD4+ T cells from blood. The TCR sequence derives from a man younger than 35 with type 1 diabetes. V is TRBV30 and J is TRBJ2-3, with TRBD2 matching over 12 bases. This chain's CDR3 is CAWSVSQLAGGPGDTQYF. In DNA, the CDR3 is TGTGCCTGGAGTGTTTCCCAGCTAGCGGGAGGGCCGGGAGATACGCAGTATTTT.